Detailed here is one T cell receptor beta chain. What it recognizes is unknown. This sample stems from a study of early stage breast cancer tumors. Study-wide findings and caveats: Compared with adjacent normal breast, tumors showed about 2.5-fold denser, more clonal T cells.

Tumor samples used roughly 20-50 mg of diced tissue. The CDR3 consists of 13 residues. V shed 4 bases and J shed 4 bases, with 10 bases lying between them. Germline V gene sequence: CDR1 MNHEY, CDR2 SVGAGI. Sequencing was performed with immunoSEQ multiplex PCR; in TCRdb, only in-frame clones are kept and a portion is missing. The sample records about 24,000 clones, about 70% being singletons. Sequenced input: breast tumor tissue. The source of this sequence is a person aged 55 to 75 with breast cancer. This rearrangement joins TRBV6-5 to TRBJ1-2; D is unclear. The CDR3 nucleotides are TGTGCCAGCAGTTTGACGGGAGCCTATGGCTACACCTTC. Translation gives CASSLTGAYGYTF.